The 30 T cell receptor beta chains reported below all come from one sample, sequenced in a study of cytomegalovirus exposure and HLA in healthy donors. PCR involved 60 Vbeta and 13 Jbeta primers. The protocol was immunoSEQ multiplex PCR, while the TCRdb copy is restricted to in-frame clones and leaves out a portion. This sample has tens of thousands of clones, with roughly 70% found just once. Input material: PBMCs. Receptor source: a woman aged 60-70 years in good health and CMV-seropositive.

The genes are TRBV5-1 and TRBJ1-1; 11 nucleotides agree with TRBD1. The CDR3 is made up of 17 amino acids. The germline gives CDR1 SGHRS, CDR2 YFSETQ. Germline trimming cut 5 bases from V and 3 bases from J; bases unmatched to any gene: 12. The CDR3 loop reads CASSRVGQGDVYTEAFF. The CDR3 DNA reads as TGCGCCAGCAGTCGGGTGGGACAGGGGGATGTGTACACTGAAGCTTTCTTT.

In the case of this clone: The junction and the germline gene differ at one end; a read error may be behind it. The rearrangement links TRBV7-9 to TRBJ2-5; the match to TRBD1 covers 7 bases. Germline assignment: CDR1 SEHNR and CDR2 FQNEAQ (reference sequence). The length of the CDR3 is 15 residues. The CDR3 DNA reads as TGTTCCAGCAGCTTAGGTGACAGGGTAGCAGAGACCCAGTACTTC. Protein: CSSSLGDRVAETQYF.

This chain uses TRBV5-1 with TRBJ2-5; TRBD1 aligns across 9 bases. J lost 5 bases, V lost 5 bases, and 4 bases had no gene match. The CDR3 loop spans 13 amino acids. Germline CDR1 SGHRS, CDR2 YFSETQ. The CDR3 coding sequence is TGCGCCAGCAGAGGACAGGGGAGGGAGACCCAGTACTTC. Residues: CASRGQGRETQYF.

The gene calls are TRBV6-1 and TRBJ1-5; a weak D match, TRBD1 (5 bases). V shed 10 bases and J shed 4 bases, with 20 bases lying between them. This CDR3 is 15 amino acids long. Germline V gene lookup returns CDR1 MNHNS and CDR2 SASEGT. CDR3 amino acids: CATLRRGSENQPQHF. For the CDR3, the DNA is TGTGCCACCCTCCGAAGGGGAAGTGAGAATCAGCCCCAGCATTTT.

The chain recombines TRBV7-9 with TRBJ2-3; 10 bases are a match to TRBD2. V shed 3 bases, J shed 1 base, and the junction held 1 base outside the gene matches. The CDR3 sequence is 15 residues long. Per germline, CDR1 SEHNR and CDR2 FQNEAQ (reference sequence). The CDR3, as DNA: TGTGCCAGCAGCTTTCTAGCGGGGGGCACAGATACGCAGTATTTT. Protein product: CASSFLAGGTDTQYF.

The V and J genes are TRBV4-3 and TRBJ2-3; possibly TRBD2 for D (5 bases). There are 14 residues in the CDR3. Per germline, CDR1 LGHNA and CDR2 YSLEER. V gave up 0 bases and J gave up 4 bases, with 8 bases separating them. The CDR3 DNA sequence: TGCGCCAGCAGCCAAGATAGGGAGTCAGATACGCAGTATTTT. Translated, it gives CASSQDRESDTQYF.

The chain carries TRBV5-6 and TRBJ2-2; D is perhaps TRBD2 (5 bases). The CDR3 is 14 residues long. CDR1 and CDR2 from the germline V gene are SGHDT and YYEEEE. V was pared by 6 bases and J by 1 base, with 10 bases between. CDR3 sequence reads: CASKLDRNTGELFF. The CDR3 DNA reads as TGTGCCAGCAAACTAGACCGGAACACCGGGGAGCTGTTTTTT.

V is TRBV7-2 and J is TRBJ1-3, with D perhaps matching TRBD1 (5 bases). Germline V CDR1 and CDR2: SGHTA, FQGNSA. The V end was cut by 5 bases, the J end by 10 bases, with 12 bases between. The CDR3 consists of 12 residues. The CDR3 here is CASSRRGGTIYF. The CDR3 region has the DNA TGTGCCAGCAGCCGAAGGGGTGGGACCATATATTTT.

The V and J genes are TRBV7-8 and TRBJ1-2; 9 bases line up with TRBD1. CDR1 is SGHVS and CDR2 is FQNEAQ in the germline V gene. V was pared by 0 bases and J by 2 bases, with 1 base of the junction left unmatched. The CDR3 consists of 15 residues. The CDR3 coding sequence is TGTGCCAGCAGCTTAGCTGACAGGGGGAACTATGGCTACACCTTC. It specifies CASSLADRGNYGYTF.

This chain's CDR3 is CASSPHGTSEGETQYF. In nucleotides, the CDR3 is TGTGCCAGCAGCCCCCACGGGACTAGCGAGGGAGAGACCCAGTACTTC. This sequence joins TRBV9 and TRBJ2-5; 10 bases map to TRBD2. Unmatched junction bases numbered 10, after V lost 4 bases and J lost 4 bases. Looked up from germline, CDR1 is SGDLS and CDR2 is YYNGEE. There are 16 residues in the CDR3.

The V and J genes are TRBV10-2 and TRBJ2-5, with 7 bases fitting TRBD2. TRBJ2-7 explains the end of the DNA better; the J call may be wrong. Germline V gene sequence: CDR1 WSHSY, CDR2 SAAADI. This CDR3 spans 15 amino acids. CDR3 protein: CASRALGGESYEQYF. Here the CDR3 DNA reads TGCGCCAGCAGGGCCCTTGGGGGGGAATCCTACGAGCAGTACTTC.

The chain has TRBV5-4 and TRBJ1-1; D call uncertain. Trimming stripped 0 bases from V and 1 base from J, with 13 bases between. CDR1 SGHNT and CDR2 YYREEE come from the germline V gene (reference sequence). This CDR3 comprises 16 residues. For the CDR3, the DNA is TGTGCCAGCAGCTTGGGGGGATTGGACTCGAACACTGAAGCTTTCTTT. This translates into CASSLGGLDSNTEAFF.

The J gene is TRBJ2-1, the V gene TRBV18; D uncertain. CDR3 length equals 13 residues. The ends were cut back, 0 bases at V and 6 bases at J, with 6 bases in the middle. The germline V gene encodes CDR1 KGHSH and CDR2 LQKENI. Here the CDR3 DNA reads TGTGCCAGCTCACCACCGGGCAGCAATGAGCAGTTCTTC. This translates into CASSPPGSNEQFF.

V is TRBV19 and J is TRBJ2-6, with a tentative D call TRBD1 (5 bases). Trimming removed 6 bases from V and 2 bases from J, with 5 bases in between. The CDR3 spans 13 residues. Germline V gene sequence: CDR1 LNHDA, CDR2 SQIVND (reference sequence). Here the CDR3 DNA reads TGTGCCAGTAGCAGGGCTGGGGCCAACGTCCTGACTTTC. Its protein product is CASSRAGANVLTF.

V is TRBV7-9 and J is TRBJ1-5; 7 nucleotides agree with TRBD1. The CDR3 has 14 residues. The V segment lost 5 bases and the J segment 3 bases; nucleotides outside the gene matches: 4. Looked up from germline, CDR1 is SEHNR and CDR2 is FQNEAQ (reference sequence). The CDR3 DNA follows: TGTGCCAGCAGCCCGACAGGGCTCAATCAGCCCCAGCATTTT. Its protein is CASSPTGLNQPQHF.

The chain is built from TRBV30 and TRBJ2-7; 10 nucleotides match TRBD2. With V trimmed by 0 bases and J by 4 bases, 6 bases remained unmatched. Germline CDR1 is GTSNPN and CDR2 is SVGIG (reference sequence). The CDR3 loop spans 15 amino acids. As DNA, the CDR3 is TGTGCCTGGAGTGTACCGGGACTAGCGAAGTACGAGCAGTACTTC. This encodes CAWSVPGLAKYEQYF.

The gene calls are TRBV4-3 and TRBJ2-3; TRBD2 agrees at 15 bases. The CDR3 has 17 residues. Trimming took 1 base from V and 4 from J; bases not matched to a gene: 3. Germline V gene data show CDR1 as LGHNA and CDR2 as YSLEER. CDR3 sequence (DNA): TGCGCCAGCAGCCAAGGCTGGACTAGCGGGGGGGCAGATACGCAGTATTTT. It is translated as CASSQGWTSGGADTQYF.

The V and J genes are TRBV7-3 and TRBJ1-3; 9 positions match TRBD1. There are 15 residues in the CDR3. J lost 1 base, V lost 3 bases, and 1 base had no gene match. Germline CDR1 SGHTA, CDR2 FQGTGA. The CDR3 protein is CASSLGQGSGNTIYF. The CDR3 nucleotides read TGTGCCAGCAGCTTGGGACAGGGATCTGGAAACACCATATATTTT.

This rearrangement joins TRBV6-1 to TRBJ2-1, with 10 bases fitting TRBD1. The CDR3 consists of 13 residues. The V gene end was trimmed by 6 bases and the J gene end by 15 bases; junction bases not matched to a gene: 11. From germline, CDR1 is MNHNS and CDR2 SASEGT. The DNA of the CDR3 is TGTGCCAGCAGGCGGGACCTGACAGGGGGCCTGTTCTTC. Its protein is CASRRDLTGGLFF.

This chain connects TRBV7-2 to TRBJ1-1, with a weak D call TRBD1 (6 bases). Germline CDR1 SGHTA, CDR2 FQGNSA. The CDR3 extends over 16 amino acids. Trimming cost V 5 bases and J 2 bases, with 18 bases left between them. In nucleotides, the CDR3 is TGTGCCAGCAGCCCAGCCGTCGACAGGATTAACACTGAAGCTTTCTTT. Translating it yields CASSPAVDRINTEAFF.

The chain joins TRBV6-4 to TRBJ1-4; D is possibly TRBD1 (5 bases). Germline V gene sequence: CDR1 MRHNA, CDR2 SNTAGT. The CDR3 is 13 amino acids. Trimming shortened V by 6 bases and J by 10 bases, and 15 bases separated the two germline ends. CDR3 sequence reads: CASSEDNGGKLFF. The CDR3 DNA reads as TGTGCCAGCAGCGAGGACAACGGGGGAAAACTGTTTTTT.

CDR3 sequence (DNA): TGTGCCAGCAGTTTCAGGCTAGCGGGCACAGATACGCAGTATTTT. This translates into CASSFRLAGTDTQYF. V usage is TRBV27 and J usage is TRBJ2-3; 7 bases map to TRBD2. In germline, CDR1 is MNHEY, CDR2 SMNVEV (reference sequence). The junction had 4 bases not matched to a gene; V was cut back by 3 bases and J by 1 base. The CDR3 loop spans 15 amino acids.

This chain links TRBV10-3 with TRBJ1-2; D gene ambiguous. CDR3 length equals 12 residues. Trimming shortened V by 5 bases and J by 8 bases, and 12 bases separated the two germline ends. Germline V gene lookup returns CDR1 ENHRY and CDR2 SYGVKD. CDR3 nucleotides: TGTGCCATCAGTAGCGGTAATCAGGGCTACACCTTC. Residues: CAISSGNQGYTF.

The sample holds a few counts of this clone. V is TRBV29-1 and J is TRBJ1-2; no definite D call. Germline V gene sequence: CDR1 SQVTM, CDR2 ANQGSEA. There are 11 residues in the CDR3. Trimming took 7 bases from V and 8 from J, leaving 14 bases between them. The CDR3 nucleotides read TGCAGCGGCGAGGCATCAGCCGGCTACACCTTC. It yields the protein CSGEASAGYTF.

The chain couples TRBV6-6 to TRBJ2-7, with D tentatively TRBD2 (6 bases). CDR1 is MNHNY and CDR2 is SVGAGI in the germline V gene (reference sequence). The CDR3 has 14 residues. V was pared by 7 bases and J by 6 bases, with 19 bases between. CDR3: CASTSLASSGEQYF. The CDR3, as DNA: TGTGCCAGCACCTCACTAGCCTCTTCGGGCGAGCAGTACTTC.

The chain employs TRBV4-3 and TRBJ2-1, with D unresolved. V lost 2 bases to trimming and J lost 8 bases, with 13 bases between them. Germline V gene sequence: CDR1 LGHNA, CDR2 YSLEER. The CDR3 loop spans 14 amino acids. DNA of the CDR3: TGCGCCAGCAGCCAAACAAGTCGAGGCGATGAGCAGTTCTTC. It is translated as CASSQTSRGDEQFF.

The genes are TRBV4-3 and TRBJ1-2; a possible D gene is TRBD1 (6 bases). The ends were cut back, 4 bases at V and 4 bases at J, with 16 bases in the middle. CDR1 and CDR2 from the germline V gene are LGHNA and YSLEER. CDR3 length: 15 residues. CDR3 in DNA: TGCGCCAGCAGCCCCGAATCCGGACAGATCTATGGCTACACCTTC. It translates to CASSPESGQIYGYTF.

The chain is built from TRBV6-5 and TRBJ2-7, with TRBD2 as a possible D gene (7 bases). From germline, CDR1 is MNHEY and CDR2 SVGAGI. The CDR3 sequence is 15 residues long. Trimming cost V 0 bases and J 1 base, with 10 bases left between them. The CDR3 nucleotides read TGTGCCAGCAGTTACTCAGGGAGGGGGTCCTACGAGCAGTACTTC. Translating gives CASSYSGRGSYEQYF.

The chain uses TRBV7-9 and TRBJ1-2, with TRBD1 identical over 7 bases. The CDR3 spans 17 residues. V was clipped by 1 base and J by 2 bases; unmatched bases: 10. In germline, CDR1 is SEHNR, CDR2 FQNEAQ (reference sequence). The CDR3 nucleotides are TGTGCCAGCAGCTTAGGGCGCGGGGCACAGGGGAACTATGGCTACACCTTC. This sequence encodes CASSLGRGAQGNYGYTF.

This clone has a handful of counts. CDR3 sequence reads: CASSPVRDRGGKLFF. As DNA, the CDR3 is TGTGCCAGCAGCCCCGTAAGGGACAGGGGAGGAAAACTGTTTTTT. J is TRBJ1-4 and V is TRBV7-8; the match to TRBD1 covers 10 bases. Unmatched junction bases numbered 10, after V lost 5 bases and J lost 10 bases. This CDR3 region has 15 residues. Germline lookup yields CDR1 SGHVS and CDR2 FQNEAQ.